This TCR beta chain was captured by sequencing in a study of blood T cell repertoires in COVID-19. Study in general: From T cells, B-cell-depleted T cells, or PBMCs came the material, which was cDNA or gDNA.

Sequencing was performed with immunoSEQ multiplex PCR; in TCRdb, only in-frame clones are kept and a portion is missing. The sample shows fewer than 200,000 clones, less than 85% of them seen only once. The CDR3 sequence is 15 residues long. J was trimmed by 1 base and V by 4 bases; bases with no gene match: 3. The germline V gene encodes CDR1 SGDLS and CDR2 YYNGEE. Sequences were obtained from PBMCs or T cells enriched from blood (not recorded which). V gene TRBV9 combines with J gene TRBJ2-4, with TRBD1 matching 9 bases. The sequence came from a woman in her forties or fifties who had recovered from COVID-19. Here the CDR3 DNA reads TGTGCCAGCAGCTGGACAGGGGCGGCCAAAAACATTCAGTACTTC. Translating it yields CASSWTGAAKNIQYF.